These T cell receptor beta chains were read from a single sample in a study of CD8+ T cells in alopecia areata. Clones were sequenced by immunoSEQ multiplex PCR, and TCRdb holds only the in-frame ones, with some missing. The table records over 95,000 clones, 60% to 75% of them present only once. The source material was CD8+ T cells sorted from blood, sampled at week 4, from a patient treated with tofacitinib. The source is a human donor with alopecia areata. CDR3s include the opening cysteine and the closing phenylalanine or tryptophan. A D gene is named only where the DNA matches it firmly. Part of the rows lack a size; the others show once, few, many or a class for expanded clones.

>NA|TRBD2|TRBJ2-3|TRBV4-3
CASSQDRRGGTDTQYF
TGCGCCAGCAGCCAAGATCGGCGGGGGGGAACAGATACGCAGTATTTT
>NA|NA|TRBJ1-6|TRBV5-1
CASSLGIYNSPLHF
TGCGCCAGCAGCTTAGGAATCTATAATTCACCCCTCCACTTT
>NA|NA|TRBJ2-1|TRBV19
CASSAGLAGNEQFF
TGTGCCAGTAGCGCCGGTCTAGCTGGAAATGAGCAGTTCTTC
>NA|NA|TRBJ2-6|TRBV9
CASSVDPQGGDEMYGANVLTF
TGTGCCAGCAGCGTAGACCCCCAAGGAGGCGACGAGATGTATGGGGCCAACGTCCTGACTTTC
>NA|TRBD1|TRBJ2-7|TRBV5-1
CASNPWDRVDHEQYF
TGCGCCAGCAATCCCTGGGACAGGGTAGACCACGAGCAGTACTTC
>NA|NA|TRBJ2-3|TRBV7-6
CASSLASGGTDTQYF
TGTGCCAGCAGCTTAGCCTCAGGGGGCACAGATACGCAGTATTTT
>NA|NA|TRBJ1-1|TRBV6-6
CASSYSANTEAFF
TGTGCCAGCAGTTACTCCGCGAACACTGAAGCTTTCTTT
>NA|TRBD1|TRBJ2-5|TRBV25-1
CASSEDQGARETQYF
TGTGCCAGCAGTGAAGACCAGGGGGCGCGGGAGACCCAGTACTTC
>NA|NA|TRBJ1-1|TRBV14
CASSHLGMGADTEAFF
TGTGCCAGCAGCCACCTTGGTATGGGGGCTGACACTGAAGCTTTCTTT
>NA|TRBD1|TRBJ1-1|TRBV15
CATSRVGTANTEAFF
TGTGCCACCAGCAGAGTTGGGACAGCGAACACTGAAGCTTTCTTT
>NA|NA|TRBJ2-5|TRBV5-4
CASSFPTASPQETQYF
TGTGCCAGCAGCTTCCCAACGGCCTCCCCCCAAGAGACCCAGTACTTC
>NA|TRBD1|TRBJ1-1|TRBV19
CASTWTGSKDTEAFF
TGTGCCAGTACCTGGACAGGGTCAAAGGACACTGAAGCTTTCTTT
>NA|NA|TRBJ2-7|TRBV7-2
CASSLERQSDYEQYF
TGTGCCAGCAGCTTAGAGAGACAGTCGGACTACGAGCAGTACTTC
>NA|NA|TRBJ1-5|TRBV6-5
CASSGFSVNQPQHF
TGTGCCAGCAGTGGCTTTTCAGTGAATCAGCCCCAGCATTTT
>NA|NA|TRBJ2-1|TRBV4-1
CASSQELGIPYNEQFF
TGCGCCAGCAGCCAAGAGTTAGGGATTCCCTACAATGAGCAGTTCTTC
>few|NA|TRBJ1-2|TRBV9
CASSLALGGTYGYTF
TGTGCCAGCAGTTTAGCGCTGGGGGGCACTTATGGCTACACCTTC
>NA|NA|TRBJ2-1|TRBV27
CASSSTPDSSYNEQFF
TGTGCCAGCAGTTCGACCCCGGACTCCTCCTACAATGAGCAGTTCTTC
>few|NA|TRBJ2-1|TRBV6-6
CASAGTSYNEQFF
TGTGCCAGCGCCGGGACATCCTACAATGAGCAGTTCTTC
>NA|NA|TRBJ2-3|TRBV7-2
CASSLGTDTQYF
TGTGCCAGCAGCTTGGGTACAGATACGCAGTATTTT
>once|NA|TRBJ1-5|TRBV30
CAWSVLGGNQPQHF
TGTGCCTGGAGTGTTCTTGGAGGGAATCAGCCCCAGCATTTT
>NA|TRBD2|TRBJ2-7|TRBV5-1
CASSWGLASYEQYF
TGCGCCAGCAGTTGGGGACTAGCGAGTTACGAGCAGTACTTC
>NA|NA|TRBJ1-5|TRBV27
CASSLWGSNQPQHF
TGTGCCAGCAGTTTATGGGGTAGCAATCAGCCCCAGCATTTT
>NA|NA|TRBJ2-1|TRBV7-6
CASSDRPDNEQFF
TGTGCCAGCAGCGATCGACCAGACAATGAGCAGTTCTTC
>few|NA|TRBJ2-5|TRBV7-9
CASSDRETQYF
TGTGCCAGCAGCGATAGAGAGACCCAGTACTTC
>NA|TRBD2|TRBJ2-5|TRBV14
CASSQVGLAGQETQYF
TGTGCCAGCAGCCAAGTAGGACTAGCGGGACAAGAGACCCAGTACTTC
>NA|TRBD1|TRBJ1-3|TRBV14
CASSPWTGEDTIYF
TGTGCCAGCAGCCCGTGGACAGGGGAGGACACCATATATTTT
>few|NA|TRBJ1-4|TRBV23-1
CASSPGDGGEKLFF
TGCGCCAGCAGCCCAGGTGACGGAGGTGAAAAACTGTTTTTT
>NA|TRBD2|TRBJ2-3|TRBV29-1
CSVESTSPTDTQYF
TGCAGCGTTGAATCGACTAGCCCCACAGATACGCAGTATTTT
>few|NA|TRBJ1-2|TRBV30
CAWSISGTRARGYTF
TGTGCCTGGAGTATATCCGGGACTAGAGCTAGGGGCTACACCTTC
>NA|TRBD1|TRBJ2-7|TRBV13
CASSPGQGADEQYF
TGTGCCAGCAGCCCTGGACAGGGGGCGGACGAGCAGTACTTC
>NA|TRBD1|TRBJ1-5|TRBV4-1
CASSQETGSNQPQHF
TGCGCCAGCAGCCAAGAGACAGGGAGCAATCAGCCCCAGCATTTT
>NA|TRBD1|TRBJ1-2|TRBV10-3
CAIRTGTARVYGYTF
TGTGCCATCAGGACCGGGACAGCGCGAGTCTATGGCTACACCTTC
>NA|TRBD2|TRBJ2-5|TRBV5-4
CASSPVPGLARVQTQYF
TGTGCCAGCAGCCCGGTCCCGGGACTAGCTAGGGTCCAGACCCAGTACTTC
>few|NA|TRBJ2-2|TRBV5-6
CASSLTVSENTGELFF
TGTGCCAGCAGCTTAACCGTCAGTGAGAACACCGGGGAGCTGTTTTTT
>NA|TRBD1|TRBJ1-1|TRBV18
CASSPLGQAEAGHTEAFF
TGTGCCAGCTCACCGCTGGGACAGGCGGAGGCTGGGCACACTGAAGCTTTCTTT
>once|TRBD2|TRBJ2-1|TRBV5-1
CASSLAGMGLARNEQFF
TGCGCCAGCAGCTTGGCCGGGATGGGACTAGCTCGCAATGAGCAGTTCTTC
>NA|NA|TRBJ2-1|TRBV7-8
CASSLEVYNEQFF
TGTGCCAGCAGCTTAGAAGTCTACAATGAGCAGTTCTTC
>NA|NA|TRBJ1-2|TRBV2
CASSERRDYGYTF
TGTGCCAGCAGTGAGCGTAGAGACTATGGCTACACCTTC
>NA|NA|TRBJ2-7|TRBV4-3
CASAQGPEQYF
TGCGCCAGCGCCCAGGGCCCCGAGCAGTACTTC
>NA|NA|TRBJ1-1|TRBV5-6
CASSLWRQTNTEAFF
TGTGCCAGCAGCTTGTGGCGGCAGACGAACACTGAAGCTTTCTTT
>NA|NA|TRBJ1-2|TRBV12-5
CASGPGSSYGYTF
TGTGCTAGTGGTCCAGGTTCCTCCTATGGCTACACCTTC
>NA|NA|TRBJ2-1|TRBV7-6
CASSFPPKSWVVGSYNEQFF
TGTGCCAGCAGCTTCCCCCCAAAGTCTTGGGTCGTTGGCTCCTACAATGAGCAGTTCTTC